Listed below are T cell receptor beta chains from one sample, sequenced in a study of tumor-infiltrating lymphocytes in primary liver carcinoma. TCRdb re-called the multiplex PCR reads through MiXCR, storing one row per CDR3 protein. Here the sample spans about 210,000 distinct CDR3 sequences, about two thirds being singletons. The specimen was peripheral blood. These receptors were obtained from a woman aged 55-75 years with primary liver carcinoma and hepatitis B virus infection. Each CDR3 is given with its conserved first and last residue. D genes are given only for firm matches. Clone size is shown for a subset of rows, as once, few, many or a class of expanded clone.

D gene	J gene	clone size	V gene	CDR3 protein	CDR3 DNA
.	TRBJ1-2	once	TRBV11-3	CANSPTDSYGYTF	TGTGCCAACAGCCCGACAGACTCCTATGGCTACACCTTC
TRBD2	TRBJ2-1	.	TRBV11-2	CASSLGTSYVQFF	TGTGCTAGCAGCTTGGGGACTAGTTATGTGCAGTTCTTC
TRBD1	TRBJ1-2	.	TRBV20-1	CSARGGAIYGYTF	TGCAGTGCACGAGGGGGCGCGATCTATGGCTACACCTTC
.	TRBJ2-7	few	TRBV11-2	CASNLDGTLYEQYF	TGTGCCAGCAATCTCGATGGGACCCTCTACGAGCAGTACTTC
TRBD1	TRBJ2-7	.	TRBV11-3	CVSGQPGQGYEQYF	TGTGTCAGCGGGCAGCCCGGACAGGGGTACGAGCAGTACTTC
.	TRBJ2-4	many	TRBV11-2	CASSLVPNIQYF	TGTGCCAGCAGCTTAGTTCCGAACATTCAGTACTTC
.	TRBJ2-7	.	TRBV11-2	CASNPTLTAGSKEEQYF	TGTGCTAGCAACCCCACTTTGACGGCTGGCTCTAAGGAGGAGCAGTACTTC
.	TRBJ2-1	.	TRBV5-4	CASSQIGAGAFHNEQFF	TGTGCCAGCAGCCAAATCGGGGCCGGGGCGTTCCACAATGAGCAGTTCTTC
TRBD2	TRBJ2-7	.	TRBV6-2/TRBV6-3	CASSSLLADCEQYF	TGTGCCAGCAGCTCCCTACTAGCGGACTGCGAGCAGTACTTC
.	TRBJ2-3	.	TRBV5-4	CASSALGDSGTDTQYF	TGTGCCAGCAGCGCACTAGGAGATTCGGGCACAGATACGCAGTATTTT
.	TRBJ2-3	.	TRBV25-1	CASSELWARGTQYF	TGTGCCAGCAGTGAATTATGGGCAAGGGGAACGCAGTATTTT
.	TRBJ1-5	.	TRBV5-6	CASSTGRDQPQHF	TGTGCCAGCAGCACGGGACGAGATCAGCCCCAGCATTTT
.	TRBJ2-4	many	TRBV4-1	CASSQGEQESNIQYF	TGCGCCAGCAGCCAAGGGGAGCAGGAATCGAACATTCAGTACTTC
TRBD2	TRBJ2-2	many	TRBV4-2	CASSPGLAGGPGTGELFF	TGTGCCAGCAGCCCAGGACTAGCGGGAGGGCCAGGGACCGGGGAGCTGTTTTTT
TRBD1	TRBJ2-1	.	TRBV7-8	CASSIRDSRNEQFF	TGTGCCAGCAGTATCCGGGACAGTAGGAATGAGCAGTTCTTC
TRBD1	TRBJ1-4	.	TRBV28	CASSPRQGHTTNEKLFF	TGTGCCAGTAGCCCCCGACAGGGACATACAACTAATGAAAAACTGTTTTTT
.	TRBJ2-3	.	TRBV5-1	CSSSLQGTDTQYF	TGCTCCAGCAGCCTGCAGGGGACAGATACGCAGTATTTT
.	TRBJ2-7	few	TRBV5-1	CASSRTLPSYEQYF	TGCGCCAGCAGCAGGACCCTCCCCTCCTACGAGCAGTACTTC
.	TRBJ2-3	.	TRBV11-3	CACSIGTRVPDTQYF	TGTGCCTGCAGCATCGGGACTCGCGTCCCAGATACGCAGTATTTT
TRBD1	TRBJ2-2	few	TRBV6-1	CASRRDRNIGELFF	TGTGCCAGCAGGCGGGACAGGAACATCGGGGAGCTGTTTTTT
TRBD2	TRBJ2-1	many	TRBV28	CASSFLSGRALDEQFF	TGTGCCAGCAGTTTCCTAAGCGGGAGGGCCCTCGATGAGCAGTTCTTC
TRBD1	TRBJ1-5	.	TRBV12-3/TRBV12-4	CASSVRQGTTQHF	TGTGCCAGCAGCGTCAGACAGGGAACGACGCAGCATTTT
TRBD1	TRBJ2-1	.	TRBV19	CASSIYRDRANEQFF	TGTGCCAGTAGTATATACCGGGACAGGGCGAATGAGCAGTTCTTC
TRBD2	TRBJ2-1	.	TRBV11-2	CVSSLRSGRASNEQFF	TGTGTCAGCAGCCTACGTAGCGGGAGGGCCTCAAATGAGCAATTCTTC
TRBD2	TRBJ2-3	.	TRBV12-3/TRBV12-4	CTSSLGLAVTDTQYF	TGTACCAGCAGTCTGGGACTAGCGGTCACAGATACGCAGTATTTT
TRBD2	TRBJ2-1	.	TRBV11-2	CASSCGTSGRYNEQFF	TGTGCCAGCAGCTGCGGAACTAGCGGGAGATACAATGAGCAGTTCTTC
.	TRBJ2-3	.	TRBV11-2	CATNPWADTQYF	TGTGCCACCAACCCTTGGGCGGATACGCAGTATTTT
.	TRBJ1-5	few	TRBV6-1	CASSGGRESGQPQHF	TGTGCCAGCAGTGGTGGCAGGGAAAGCGGTCAGCCCCAGCATTTT
.	TRBJ1-2	once	TRBV29-1	CSVEDLRDGGYAF	TGCAGCGTTGAAGATCTCCGGGATGGTGGCTACGCCTTC
TRBD2	TRBJ2-1	.	TRBV7-9	CASSLRPSGSLGEQFF	TGTGCCAGCAGCTTACGGCCTAGCGGGAGTCTTGGGGAGCAGTTCTTC
.	TRBJ2-2	.	TRBV4-1	CTSSQVLAAGELFF	TGCACCAGCAGCCAAGTACTAGCAGCCGGGGAACTGTTTTTT
.	TRBJ2-7	.	TRBV29-1	CSFPLEQYF	TGCAGCTTTCCCCTTGAGCAGTACTTC
TRBD2	TRBJ2-2	.	TRBV5-1	CASSPGGTVNTGELFF	TGCGCCAGCAGCCCGGGGGGGACCGTGAACACCGGGGAGCTGTTTTTT